This T cell receptor beta chain was sequenced for a study of cytomegalovirus exposure and HLA in healthy donors. The overall study: Around 85 million unique TCRs from HLA-typed donors were held in an early data release. Broader study findings: The classifier reportedly diagnosed cytomegalovirus status with high sensitivity and specificity.

Primers included in the PCR were 60 Vbeta and 13 Jbeta primers. Here immunoSEQ multiplex PCR was the method, and the copy in TCRdb shows in-frame clones only, minus some. This sample yields some 160,000 clones, of which 77% are seen a single time; approximately 1.6% belongs to the top ten. This CDR3 has 12 residues. Looked up from germline, CDR1 is MNHEY and CDR2 is SVGAGI. V gave up 8 bases and J gave up 3 bases, with 8 bases separating them. This clone showed up just a few times. Its target is not known. This TCR came from a woman in her thirties in good health and CMV-seronegative. The sample comprised PBMCs. The V and J genes are TRBV6-5 and TRBJ1-5; D gene uncertain. The CDR3 loop reads CASRGPNQPQHF. CDR3 sequence (DNA): TGTGCCAGCCGAGGGCCCAATCAGCCCCAGCATTTT.